These 3 T cell receptor beta chains were all obtained from the same sample, sequenced in a study of control samples from healthy donors and cancer patients. Sequenced by immunoSEQ multiplex PCR; TCRdb stores in-frame clones only, minus some. The sample shows around 190,000 clones, around 90% of them seen only once. The sample comprised blood. These receptors were collected from a woman aged 45-65 years in good health.

This clone was seen more than once but under ten times. The J gene is TRBJ2-2, the V gene TRBV27, with TRBD1 as a possible D gene (6 bases). The CDR3 totals 16 residues. V was cut by 2 bases and J by 0 bases, with 10 bases left in between. CDR1 MNHEY and CDR2 SMNVEV come from the germline V gene (reference sequence). Here the CDR3 reads CASSLPGAPNTGELFF. The CDR3 DNA is TGTGCCAGCAGTTTACCAGGGGCCCCGAACACCGGGGAGCTGTTTTTT.

The chain combines TRBV6-2 or TRBV6-3 with TRBJ2-2; a possible D gene is TRBD2 (7 bases). The V end lost 5 bases, the J end lost 7 bases, and 17 bases lay between the germline ends. Germline loops: CDR1 MNHEY, CDR2 SVGEGT. CDR3 length: 15 residues. The CDR3 region has the DNA TGTGCCAGCAGTCGGGCGGGGGCCCTCGTCGGGGAGCTGTTTTTT. This gives the protein CASSRAGALVGELFF.

V gene TRBV3-1 (or the pseudogene TRBV3-2) combines with J gene TRBJ1-1, with D perhaps matching TRBD1 (6 bases). Germline-derived CDR1 and CDR2 are LGHDT and YNNKEL (reference sequence). The length of the CDR3 is 15 residues. V was cut by 0 bases and J by 7 bases, with 15 bases left in between. Here the CDR3 reads CASSQEGNRAGEAFF. The CDR3 nucleotides read TGTGCCAGCAGCCAAGAAGGGAACAGGGCCGGTGAAGCTTTCTTT.